This T cell receptor beta chain derives from a study of early T cells in non-severe SARS-CoV-2 infection. Looking at the study overall: Unpaired chains resulted from sequencing bulk RNA of unsorted whole blood.

V shed 1 base and J 3 bases; nucleotides not matched to a gene: 2. Looked up from germline, CDR1 is SGHAT and CDR2 is FQNNGV. The CDR3 runs 15 residues. Broader study findings: Reliance on VDJdb matching favored anti-spike CD8 responses; private and CD4 specificities were missed.

This clonotype was counted at least ten times. What it binds is not known. Individual cDNA molecules were tagged with unique molecular identifiers, the study reported. TCRdb redid the calling of the 5' RACE reads with MiXCR, one entry per CDR3 protein. The sample holds some 82,000 distinct CDR3 sequences, roughly 12% seen once. The receptor's source is an adult who was a healthcare worker with PCR-confirmed SARS-CoV-2 infection or an uninfected control (not recorded which). The V gene is TRBV11-2, the J gene TRBJ2-3, with TRBD1 matching 9 bases. The sample in question was whole blood, obtained at baseline. CDR3 sequence reads: CASSLGQGDTDTQYF. The CDR3 DNA follows: TGTGCCAGCAGCTTAGGACAGGGGGATACAGATACGCAGTATTTT. Together with reference TRBV11-2 and TRBJ2-3, the CDR3 gives the full variable domain: EAGVAQSPRYKIIEKRQSVAFWCNPISGHATLYWYQQILGQGPKLLIQFQNNGVVDDSQLPKDRFSAERLKGVDSTLKIQPAKLEDSAVYLCASSLGQGDTDTQYFGPGTRLTVL.